Presented here are 26 T cell receptor beta chains from one specimen sequenced in a study of T-cell reconstitution after alpha-beta-depleted transplantation in children. Using unique molecular identifiers, the investigators prepared the TCRbeta library. TCRdb re-called the PCR reads through MiXCR, storing one row per CDR3 protein. The repertoire holds fewer than 200,000 distinct CDR3 sequences, with around 7% as singletons. The sequenced sample was PBMCs from the stem cell graft donor, obtained from the stem cell graft. Every receptor here comes from a human donor who donated a stem cell graft to a child with Wiskott-Aldrich syndrome.

In this sample, this clonotype turned up many times. The rearrangement uses TRBV20-1 and TRBJ2-7, with D tentatively TRBD2 (6 bases). V was shortened by 5 bases and J by 3 bases, with 20 bases between the two germline ends. There are 15 residues in the CDR3. The V gene's germline CDR1 is DFQATT and CDR2 SNEGSKA (reference sequence). The CDR3 DNA reads as TGCAGTGCTGAATCATCCCTAGCGCCCAACTACGAGCAGTACTTC. This translates into CSAESSLAPNYEQYF.

In this sample, this clonotype turned up many times. The rearrangement joins TRBV5-6 to TRBJ2-6; D possibly corresponds to TRBD2 (5 bases). V lost 4 bases and J 0 bases, leaving 8 bases between the germline ends. Germline V lookup: CDR1 SGHDT, CDR2 YYEEEE. The CDR3 consists of 15 residues. The CDR3 region has the DNA TGTGCCAGCAGCCCAGACTACTCTGGGGCCAACGTCCTGACTTTC. Translating it yields CASSPDYSGANVLTF.

This clonotype was seen many times. The J gene is TRBJ2-1, the V gene TRBV20-1; D unclear. The V end lost 2 bases, the J end lost 0 bases, and 11 bases lay between the germline ends. CDR1 is DFQATT and CDR2 is SNEGSKA in the germline V gene (reference sequence). This CDR3 comprises 15 residues. The CDR3 coding sequence is TGCAGTGCTAGACAATATAGGAGCTCCTACAATGAGCAGTTCTTC. Translation: CSARQYRSSYNEQFF.

In regard to this clonotype: Just one base apart from a much larger clone, this may be a read error. The V gene is TRBV29-1, the J gene TRBJ2-7; 7 bases match TRBD2. Germline lookup yields CDR1 SQVTM and CDR2 ANQGSEA. The V gene end was trimmed by 4 bases and the J gene end by 2 bases; junction bases not matched to a gene: 8. This CDR3 is built from 14 residues. CDR3 DNA sequence: TGCAGCGTTGGGAGGGCGGGAGTCCCCTACGAGCAGTACTTC. Translated, it gives CSVGRAGVPYEQYF.

This clonotype was seen many times. The rearrangement links TRBV4-1 to TRBJ2-2; 8 positions agree with TRBD2. V shed 3 bases, J shed 2 bases, and the junction held 5 bases outside the gene matches. This CDR3 has 16 residues. The germline V gene has CDR1 MGHRA and CDR2 YSYEKL. The CDR3 sequence: CASSQAGTSNTGELFF. The DNA for the CDR3 is TGCGCCAGCAGCCAGGCCGGGACTAGTAACACCGGGGAGCTGTTTTTT.

To note about this clonotype: Sequence at one end of the junction differs from germline and may be a read error. The chain is built from TRBV5-5 and TRBJ2-7; TRBD2 aligns across 7 bases. The CDR3 is made up of 14 amino acids. Germline loops: CDR1 SGHKS, CDR2 YYEKEE (reference sequence). The CDR3 region is CASSLAGSSYVQYF. CDR3 DNA sequence: TGTGCCAGCAGCTTAGCGGGGAGCTCCTACGTGCAGTACTTC.

Ten or more counts support this clonotype. The genes are TRBV18 and TRBJ2-7; 9 bases are a match to TRBD1. Trimming removed 5 bases from V and 3 bases from J; junction bases left unmatched: 5. Germline V gives CDR1 KGHSH, CDR2 LQKENI. This CDR3 spans 14 amino acids. CDR3 sequence (DNA): TGTGCCAGCTCATCCCCGGACAGGGGCTACGAGCAGTACTTC. It encodes CASSSPDRGYEQYF.

This clonotype was detected many times. V usage is TRBV7-8 and J usage is TRBJ2-1, with 9 bases that match TRBD2. The CDR3 spans 14 residues. V gave up 2 bases and J gave up 9 bases; unmatched junction bases: 5. The V gene's germline CDR1 is SGHVS and CDR2 FQNEAQ. The CDR3 sequence is CASSLTLAGSEQFF. The CDR3 coding sequence is TGTGCCAGCAGCTTAACCCTAGCGGGATCTGAGCAGTTCTTC.

This clonotype occurred many times. V and J are TRBV7-2 and TRBJ2-3; D is possibly TRBD1 (5 bases). This CDR3 region has 14 residues. CDR1 SGHTA and CDR2 FQGNSA come from the germline V gene. V shed 5 bases and J shed 4 bases, with 13 bases lying between them. DNA of the CDR3: TGTGCCAGCAGCGGGGATTGGGGCGCAGATACGCAGTATTTT. Its protein product is CASSGDWGADTQYF.

V usage is TRBV11-2 and J usage is TRBJ1-2; 9 bases line up with TRBD1. The ends lost 4 bases at V and 8 bases at J; junction bases unmatched: 8. CDR3 size: 14 residues. Per the germline V gene, CDR1 is SGHAT and CDR2 is FQNNGV. The CDR3 loop reads CASSSPGTGTGYTF. CDR3 in DNA: TGTGCCAGCAGCTCGCCCGGGACAGGGACCGGCTACACCTTC.

This clonotype was detected many times. The chain couples TRBV29-1 to TRBJ2-1; tentatively, D is TRBD1 (5 bases). V was clipped by 7 bases and J by 2 bases, with 15 bases between them. The CDR3 length is 14 residues. Germline lookup yields CDR1 SQVTM and CDR2 ANQGSEA. CDR3 amino acids: CSASPQGTYNEQFF. The CDR3 DNA reads TGCAGCGCCTCACCTCAGGGTACCTACAATGAGCAGTTCTTC.

The rearrangement joins TRBV5-1 to TRBJ2-3; tentatively, D is TRBD2 (6 bases). Deletions cut 5 bases from V and 0 bases from J, with 16 bases between. CDR3 length: 16 amino acids. Germline V gene sequence: CDR1 SGHRS, CDR2 YFSETQ. In DNA, the CDR3 is TGCGCCAGCAGTAAGGGAGGAATAACTAGCACAGATACGCAGTATTTT. It codes for CASSKGGITSTDTQYF.

This clonotype has at least ten counts. This chain connects TRBV6-2 or TRBV6-3 to TRBJ2-3; D ambiguous. From germline, CDR1 is MNHEY and CDR2 SVGEGT. The CDR3 has 16 residues. V was pared by 0 bases and J by 2 bases, with 12 bases between. CDR3 residues: CASSYSRQSLTDTQYF. The CDR3 nucleotides are TGTGCCAGCAGTTACTCGAGGCAAAGTCTCACAGATACGCAGTATTTT.

In this sample, this clonotype turned up many times. A junction boundary mismatches the germline segment, possibly from a read error. CDR3 sequence: CASSPLAGYSYEQYF. In DNA, the CDR3 is TGTGCCAGCTCGCCACTTGCAGGCTACTCCTACGAGCAGTACTTC. The chain couples TRBV18 to TRBJ2-7; D is ambiguous. CDR1 is KGHSH, CDR2 LQKENI, per germline. The CDR3 length is 15 residues. The whole variable domain, filled in from reference TRBV18 and TRBJ2-7, reads NAGVMQNPRHLVRRRGQEARLRCSPMKGHSHVYWYRQLPEEGLKFMVYLQKENIIDESGMPKERFSAEFPKEGPSILRIQQVVRGDSAAYFCASSPLAGYSYEQYFGPGTRLTVT.

Written as DNA, the CDR3 is TGTGCCAGCAGCTCCCGGGGACAGGGGGCTGTTGGCTACACCTTC. It codes for CASSSRGQGAVGYTF. The gene calls are TRBV5-4 and TRBJ1-2, with 12 bases fitting TRBD1. Germline assignment: CDR1 SGHNT and CDR2 YYREEE (reference sequence). This CDR3 has 15 amino acids. V dropped 3 bases and J dropped 7; count of bases not matched to a gene: 7.

This clonotype was counted at least ten times. The chain couples TRBV7-9 to TRBJ1-1; D uncertain. Trimming removed 1 base from V and 8 bases from J, with 11 bases in between. Germline lookup yields CDR1 SEHNR and CDR2 FQNEAQ (reference sequence). The CDR3 is 13 amino acids. The CDR3 DNA is TGTGCCAGCAGCTTAGACGGAAAGGCCGAAGCTTTCTTT. Its protein product is CASSLDGKAEAFF.

This clonotype has more than one count but fewer than ten. The rearrangement uses TRBV4-1 and TRBJ1-5; unclear D gene. CDR1 MGHRA and CDR2 YSYEKL come from the germline V gene. The CDR3 sequence is 15 residues long. V gave up 3 bases and J gave up 7 bases, with 16 bases separating them. The CDR3 DNA sequence: TGCGCCAGCAGCCATGGGTCGAGTGGGAACCAGCCCCAGCATTTT. Residues: CASSHGSSGNQPQHF.

The rearrangement joins TRBV2 to TRBJ1-6; TRBD1 matches at 8 bases. The CDR3 has 11 amino acids. Germline values: CDR1 SNHLY, CDR2 FYNNEI. The chain's CDR3 is CATGQGGLLHF. The CDR3 DNA is TGTGCTACTGGACAGGGAGGTCTCCTCCACTTT.

At least ten counts were recorded for this clonotype. The chain couples TRBV24-1 to TRBJ1-1; D gene ambiguous. The CDR3 length is 13 residues. Germline CDR1 and CDR2: KGHDR and SFDVKD. The V end was cut by 11 bases, the J end by 0 bases, with 12 bases between. The CDR3 DNA is TGTGCCATCCGAACAGCGATGAACACTGAAGCTTTCTTT. Amino acid sequence: CAIRTAMNTEAFF.

As to this clonotype: Just one base apart from a much larger clone, this may be a read error. V usage is TRBV5-1 and J usage is TRBJ1-4; no definite D call. V was pared by 4 bases and J by 10 bases, with 14 bases between. This CDR3 spans 13 amino acids. Germline V gene lookup returns CDR1 SGHRS and CDR2 YFSETQ. CDR3 residues: CASSPDSSGKLFF. CDR3 DNA: TGCGCCAGCAGCCCGGATAGCAGTGGAAAACTGTTTTTT.

A few counts support this clonotype. This chain uses TRBV21-1 with TRBJ2-5; TRBD2 reflects the table's D call only, with no check against the DNA. TRBV21-1 is recorded as a pseudogene. This CDR3 comprises 16 residues. CDR3 residues: CASSLAREKYQETQYF. The CDR3 DNA is TGTGCCAGCAGCTTGGCGCGGGAGAAATACCAAGAGACCCAGTACTTC.

This clonotype was counted at least ten times. This chain connects TRBV10-1 to TRBJ2-5; 9 nucleotides line up with TRBD1. The CDR3 has 16 amino acids. V lost 2 bases, J lost 2 bases, and 6 bases stayed unmatched. The V gene's germline CDR1 is WNHNN and CDR2 SYGVQD (reference sequence). The CDR3, as DNA: TGCGCCAGCAGTGAGACCGGGACAGGGCTACAAGAGACCCAGTACTTC. Amino acids: CASSETGTGLQETQYF.

Many counts were recorded for this clonotype. This chain uses TRBV29-1 with TRBJ1-1; D is possibly TRBD1 (5 bases). Deletions cut 4 bases from V and 1 base from J, with 7 bases between. The CDR3 is made up of 12 amino acids. Per germline, CDR1 SQVTM and CDR2 ANQGSEA. This CDR3 is CSVGGSNTEAFF. As DNA, the CDR3 is TGCAGCGTTGGGGGGTCGAACACTGAAGCTTTCTTT.

There are a few counts of this clonotype. This chain connects TRBV6-2 or TRBV6-3 to TRBJ2-6; 7 bases align to TRBD1. Unmatched junction bases numbered 15, after V lost 6 bases and J lost 4 bases. The CDR3 has 18 amino acids. CDR1 and CDR2 from the germline V gene are MNHEY and SVGEGT. CDR3 amino acids: CASSDTGTEFFGANVLTF. The CDR3 nucleotides read TGTGCCAGCAGCGATACCGGGACAGAGTTCTTCGGGGCCAACGTCCTGACTTTC.

This clonotype was seen many times. The chain is built from TRBV9 and TRBJ2-5; 8 bases map to TRBD1. The J segment lost 3 bases and the V segment lost 3 bases, leaving 4 bases of the junction unmatched. The CDR3 extends over 14 amino acids. Germline V gene data show CDR1 as SGDLS and CDR2 as YYNGEE. In DNA, the CDR3 is TGTGCCAGCAGCGGTATGACAGGGGAAGAGACCCAGTACTTC. Its protein is CASSGMTGEETQYF. The full variable domain, completed using reference TRBV9 and TRBJ2-5, is DSGVTQTPKHLITATGQRVTLRCSPRSGDLSVYWYQQSLDQGLQFLIQYYNGEERAKGNILERFSAQQFPDLHSELNLSSLELGDSALYFCASSGMTGEETQYFGPGTRLLVL.

This clonotype has only a few counts. V and J are TRBV4-1 and TRBJ1-5, with D possibly TRBD1 on 6 matching bases. The germline V gene encodes CDR1 MGHRA and CDR2 YSYEKL. The CDR3 consists of 16 residues. The ends were cut back, 3 bases at V and 10 bases at J, with 22 bases in the middle. DNA for the CDR3: TGCGCCAGCAGCCAGACTCAAACATCCGGGGGGCGACCCCAGCATTTT. Its translation is CASSQTQTSGGRPQHF.